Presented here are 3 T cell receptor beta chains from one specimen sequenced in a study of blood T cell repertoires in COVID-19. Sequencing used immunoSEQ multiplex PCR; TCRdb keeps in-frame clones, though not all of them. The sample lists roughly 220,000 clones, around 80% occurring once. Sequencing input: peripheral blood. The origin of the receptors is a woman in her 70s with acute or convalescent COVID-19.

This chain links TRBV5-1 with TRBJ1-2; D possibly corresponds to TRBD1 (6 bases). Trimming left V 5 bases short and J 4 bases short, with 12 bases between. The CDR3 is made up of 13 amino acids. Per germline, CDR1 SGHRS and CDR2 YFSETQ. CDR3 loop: CASSPDRSYGYTF. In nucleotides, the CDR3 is TGCGCCAGCAGTCCCGACAGGTCCTATGGCTACACCTTC.

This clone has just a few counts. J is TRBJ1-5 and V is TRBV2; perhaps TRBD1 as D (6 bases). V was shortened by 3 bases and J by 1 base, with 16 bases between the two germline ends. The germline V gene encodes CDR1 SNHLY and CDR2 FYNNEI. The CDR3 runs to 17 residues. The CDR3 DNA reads TGTGCCAGCAGTGATGGCAGGGGAAGTCCAAGCAATCAGCCCCAGCATTTT. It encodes CASSDGRGSPSNQPQHF. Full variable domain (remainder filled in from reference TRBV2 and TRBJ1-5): EPEVTQTPSHQVTQMGQEVILRCVPISNHLYFYWYRQILGQKVEFLVSFYNNEISEKSEIFDDQFSVERPDGSNFTLKIRSTKLEDSAMYFCASSDGRGSPSNQPQHFGDGTRLSIL.

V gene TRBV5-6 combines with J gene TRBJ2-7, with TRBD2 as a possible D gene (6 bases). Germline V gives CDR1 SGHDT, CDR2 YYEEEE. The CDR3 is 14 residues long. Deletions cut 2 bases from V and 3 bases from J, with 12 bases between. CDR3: CASSLSGGYYEQYF. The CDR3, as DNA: TGTGCCAGCAGCTTAAGTGGGGGGTACTACGAGCAGTACTTC.